A selection of T cell receptor beta chains follows, all from one sample in a study of control samples from healthy donors and cancer patients. The table came from immunoSEQ multiplex PCR; TCRdb's copy has only in-frame clones and leaves some out. The sample has under 100,000 clones; less than 90% are singletons. Sequencing was performed on blood. These receptors were taken from an older woman in good health. CDR3s include the opening cysteine and the closing phenylalanine or tryptophan. The D gene is left open where the match is weak. Expanded clones are given a class, and other clones once, few, many or no size at all.

TRBJ2-1 | . | TRBV11-2 | TRBD2 | TGTGCCAGCAGCTTAGAGGCTAGCGGGAGGCCCTACAATGAGCAGTTCTTC | CASSLEASGRPYNEQFF
TRBJ1-2 | . | TRBV27 | . | TGTGCCAGCAGTTTAGTTGGGCAGAGTAACTATGGCTACACCTTC | CASSLVGQSNYGYTF
TRBJ1-1 | . | TRBV19 | . | TGTGCCAGTAGTATCCTCATAACTGGCGGCACTGAAGCTTTCTTT | CASSILITGGTEAFF
TRBJ2-5 | . | TRBV24-1 | TRBD1 | TGTGCCACCAGTGACCGGGGACAGATAGAGACCCAGTACTTC | CATSDRGQIETQYF
TRBJ1-5 | . | TRBV19 | . | TGTGCCAGTACACGACAGGCCTCCAATCAGCCCCAGCATTTT | CASTRQASNQPQHF
TRBJ2-1 | . | TRBV5-1 | TRBD2 | TGCGCCAGCAGCCCGGGACTAGCGCGTACGAGCTCCTACAATGAGCAGTTCTTC | CASSPGLARTSSYNEQFF
TRBJ1-2 | once | TRBV30 | . | TGTGCCTGGACTAGACAGCAAACTAACTATGGCTACACCTTC | CAWTRQQTNYGYTF
TRBJ1-5 | once | TRBV7-2 | . | TGTGCCAGCAGCTCATCTGGGCGGCCCAATCAGCCCCAGCATTTT | CASSSSGRPNQPQHF
TRBJ2-3 | . | TRBV3-1/TRBV3-2 | . | TGTGCCAGCACCCAAGGGGGGTCCCGGGCAGATACGCAGTATTTT | CASTQGGSRADTQYF
TRBJ2-7 | . | TRBV11-2 | . | TGTGCCAGCAGCTTAGATCTCGCGACGCACAACGAGCAGTACTTC | CASSLDLATHNEQYF
TRBJ1-3 | . | TRBV6-5 | TRBD1 | TGTGCCAGCAGCCCGGACAGGACCTCTGGAAACACCATATATTTT | CASSPDRTSGNTIYF
TRBJ2-2 | . | TRBV7-8 | . | TGTGCCAGCAGCTTACTCACCTCGAACACCGGGGAGCTGTTTTTT | CASSLLTSNTGELFF
TRBJ1-1 | . | TRBV25-1 | TRBD1 | TGTGCCAGCAGGGGTCCCGGGACAGGGAGTACTGAAGCTTTCTTT | CASRGPGTGSTEAFF
TRBJ1-2 | . | TRBV9 | TRBD1 | TGTGCCAGCAGCCCTCGGACAGGAATTATGGCTTTCGGCTACACCTTC | CASSPRTGIMAFGYTF
TRBJ1-5 | . | TRBV6-6 | . | TGTGCCAGCAGCCCCCCCCCACAGGGCTTCCAGCCCCAGCATTTT | CASSPPPQGFQPQHF
TRBJ1-2 | . | TRBV29-1 | TRBD1 | TGCAGCGTTGGCACAGGGGCCTATGGCTACACCTTC | CSVGTGAYGYTF
TRBJ1-1 | . | TRBV19 | . | TGTGCCAGTAGCCCCCGAGGCTTCGAAGCTTTCTTT | CASSPRGFEAFF
TRBJ1-6 | . | TRBV11-2 | . | TGTGCCAGCAGCTTGGTCGCCTCCGGGAATTCACCCCTCCACTTT | CASSLVASGNSPLHF
TRBJ2-1 | . | TRBV25-1 | . | TGTGCCAGCAGTGACCCGGGACCCAGGAACAATGAGCAGTTCTTC | CASSDPGPRNNEQFF
TRBJ2-1 | . | TRBV6-6 | TRBD2 | TGTACCAGCAGTCTCGGGCGGGGGACTAGCGGGAGTGCCAATGAGCAGTTCTTC | CTSSLGRGTSGSANEQFF
TRBJ2-3 | . | TRBV12-3/TRBV12-4 | . | TGTGCCAGCAGTTTAATGAGCACAGATACGCAGTATTTT | CASSLMSTDTQYF
TRBJ2-3 | . | TRBV5-4 | TRBD1 | TGTGCCAGCAGCCAGGGGGCGGGGCTCACAGATACGCAGTATTTT | CASSQGAGLTDTQYF
TRBJ1-6 | . | TRBV10-3 | TRBD1 | TGTGCCACCACTGAACGGACAGGGGAGAATTCACCCCTCCACTTT | CATTERTGENSPLHF
TRBJ1-2 | . | TRBV3-1/TRBV3-2 | . | TGTGCCAGCAGCCAGAGGGACGGCTACTATGGCTACACCTTC | CASSQRDGYYGYTF
TRBJ1-1 | . | TRBV6-5 | . | TGTGCCAGCAGTCAAACAAACAGGGCCACTGAAGCTTTCTTT | CASSQTNRATEAFF
TRBJ1-5 | . | TRBV18 | . | TGTGCCAGCTCGTCGGGGGGTTATAGCAATCAGCCCCAGCATTTT | CASSSGGYSNQPQHF
TRBJ2-5 | once | TRBV6-2/TRBV6-3 | TRBD2 | TGTGCCAGCAGTTCCCCGACTAGCGGCCTCGAGACCCAGTACTTC | CASSSPTSGLETQYF
TRBJ1-1 | . | TRBV19 | . | TGTGCCAGTAGTATGAGTATTCGGAACACTGAAGCTTTCTTT | CASSMSIRNTEAFF
TRBJ2-3 | . | TRBV7-8 | . | TGTGCCAGCAGCTTAGCACAGGGTAGGGGCACAGATACGCAGTATTTT | CASSLAQGRGTDTQYF
TRBJ1-2 | . | TRBV3-1/TRBV3-2 | TRBD1 | TGTGCCAGCAGCCAAGATTGGGGGGGACAGGGAGGTGGCTACACCTTC | CASSQDWGGQGGGYTF
TRBJ2-1 | . | TRBV20-1 | . | TGCAGTGCTCACAGACTCAATGAGCAGTTCTTC | CSAHRLNEQFF
TRBJ2-3 | . | TRBV15 | . | TGTGCCACCAGCAGAGGTGGGAACACAGATACGCAGTATTTT | CATSRGGNTDTQYF
TRBJ1-1 | . | TRBV29-1 | . | TGCAGCGTTGTGGTATCGGAGGGGAGGCCTGAAGCTTTCTTT | CSVVVSEGRPEAFF
TRBJ2-5 | . | TRBV5-4 | TRBD1 | TGTGCCAGCAGCTTACAGATACAGGGGGTAGAGACCCAGTACTTC | CASSLQIQGVETQYF
TRBJ2-5 | . | TRBV27 | . | TGTGCCAGCAGTTTAGGACAGTTCTACCAAGAGACCCAGTACTTC | CASSLGQFYQETQYF
TRBJ1-1 | . | TRBV14 | . | TGTGCCAGCAGCATCGCGAACACTGAAGCTTTCTTT | CASSIANTEAFF
TRBJ1-1 | . | TRBV12-3/TRBV12-4 | . | TGTGCCAGCAGTTTAGGGCAGAACACTGAAGCTTTCTTT | CASSLGQNTEAFF
TRBJ2-2 | once | TRBV4-2 | TRBD2 | TGTGCCAGCAGCCTCGGGGGGGTAGCGGCGAACACCGGGGAGCTGTTTTTT | CASSLGGVAANTGELFF
TRBJ2-2 | . | TRBV18 | . | TGTGCCAGCTCACCTGTGGAGGCCCCCCCCGGGGAGCTGTTTTTT | CASSPVEAPPGELFF
TRBJ2-5 | . | TRBV9 | TRBD2 | TGTGCCAGCAGCGTAGATCCTACTAGCGGGATAGATAAGACCCAGTACTTC | CASSVDPTSGIDKTQYF
TRBJ1-1 | . | TRBV4-1 | TRBD1 | TGCGCCAGCAGAGCCGGAGGATCAGGGGGCACTGAAGCTTTCTTT | CASRAGGSGGTEAFF
TRBJ1-5 | . | TRBV7-2 | . | TGTGCCAGCAGCTTAGAGGCTTATAGCAATCAGCCCCAGCATTTT | CASSLEAYSNQPQHF
TRBJ2-1 | . | TRBV5-5 | TRBD2 | TGTGCCAGCAGCCACCTCGGGACTAGCGGGGGCAATGAGCAGTTCTTC | CASSHLGTSGGNEQFF
TRBJ2-1 | . | TRBV5-1 | . | TGCGCCAGCAGCTTGACAGGGATGATCAATGAGCAGTTCTTC | CASSLTGMINEQFF
TRBJ2-1 | . | TRBV5-4 | TRBD1 | TGTGCCAGCAGAGAGGGGCAGGGGGCGAATGAGCAGTTCTTC | CASREGQGANEQFF
TRBJ2-6 | . | TRBV7-3 | TRBD1 | TGTGCCAGCAGCGGGCGGGACAGGGGGTCAGGGGCCAACGTCCTGACTTTC | CASSGRDRGSGANVLTF
TRBJ2-5 | . | TRBV2 | . | TGTGCCAGCAGTGAAGAGTTATTTCAGACCCAGTACTTC | CASSEELFQTQYF
TRBJ1-2 | few | TRBV28 | . | TGTGCCAGCAGCCCGCCGGGTCGAGACTATGGCTACACCTTC | CASSPPGRDYGYTF
TRBJ1-5 | . | TRBV5-1 | TRBD1 | TGCGCCAGCAGCCCGACAGGGAAGGAGCCCCAGCATTTT | CASSPTGKEPQHF
TRBJ1-1 | once | TRBV7-6 | TRBD1 | TGTGCCAGCGCACATTCCAGGGGGCAGGACACTGAAGCTTTCTTT | CASAHSRGQDTEAFF
TRBJ2-4 | few | TRBV27 | . | TGTGCCAGCAGTTCACGGACCGGACTACGGAACATTCAGTACTTC | CASSSRTGLRNIQYF
TRBJ1-2 | . | TRBV18 | . | TGTGCCAGCTCACCACGGACAGAGTATGGCTACACCTTC | CASSPRTEYGYTF
TRBJ1-2 | . | TRBV5-1 | . | TGCGCCAGCAGCTTGGGAGGGTTCGGCGGCTATGGCTACACCTTC | CASSLGGFGGYGYTF
TRBJ1-2 | . | TRBV18 | . | TGTGCCAGCTCACCACCTTCCGGGGAGAAGGGGATCTATGGCTACACCTTC | CASSPPSGEKGIYGYTF
TRBJ1-2 | . | TRBV11-2 | . | TGTGCCAGCAGCTTATTTACAGGGACTGGCTACACCTTC | CASSLFTGTGYTF
TRBJ1-5 | . | TRBV6-5 | . | TGTGCCAGCAGTATGGTCGGGGGAAATCAGCCCCAGCATTTT | CASSMVGGNQPQHF
TRBJ2-5 | . | TRBV5-4 | . | TGTGCCAGCAGCGCTTCCGGGACGCCCCAAGAGACCCAGTACTTC | CASSASGTPQETQYF
TRBJ1-2 | once | TRBV16 | . | TGTGCCAGCAGCCCTTATAGGACCGGTAACTATGGCTACACCTTC | CASSPYRTGNYGYTF
TRBJ2-5 | . | TRBV7-2 | . | TGTGCCAGCAGCCGGGATTTCTTTCAAGAGACCCAGTACTTC | CASSRDFFQETQYF